These T cell receptor beta chains were read from a single sample in a study of blood T cell repertoires in COVID-19. The assay was immunoSEQ multiplex PCR, and TCRdb's table has in-frame clones only and misses some. The data show about 310,000 clones, around nine tenths seen once. Sequenced sample: PBMCs or T cells enriched from blood (not recorded which). The receptors stem from a woman aged 25 to 39 who had recovered from COVID-19. CDR3s include the opening cysteine and the closing phenylalanine or tryptophan. A D gene is named only where the DNA matches it firmly. Clone size is not always given. Where it is, it says once, few, many or a class for expanded clones.

>NA|NA|14|TRBV6-5|TRBJ1-4
CASRPGGGYEKLFF
TGTGCCAGCAGGCCGGGAGGGGGTTACGAAAAACTGTTTTTT
>NA|NA|13|TRBV5-4|TRBJ2-5
CASSRDIQETQYF
TGTGCCAGCAGCAGGGACATCCAAGAGACCCAGTACTTC
>NA|once|12|TRBV9|TRBJ2-3
CASSVGADTQYF
TGTGCCAGCAGCGTAGGAGCAGATACGCAGTATTTT
>TRBD2|once|17|TRBV3-1/TRBV3-2|TRBJ2-7
CASSQDRVTPSGYEQYF
TGTGCCAGCAGCCAAGATCGAGTCACTCCTAGCGGATACGAGCAGTACTTC
>NA|NA|14|TRBV5-1|TRBJ1-5
CASSLGSINQPQHF
TGCGCCAGCAGCCTCGGGTCGATCAATCAGCCCCAGCATTTT
>NA|NA|14|TRBV19|TRBJ2-1
CASSPLSSYNEQFF
TGTGCCAGTAGTCCCCTAAGCTCCTACAATGAGCAGTTCTTC
>NA|NA|13|TRBV28|TRBJ2-7
CASSSNRIYEQYF
TGTGCCAGCAGTTCAAACAGGATCTACGAGCAGTACTTC
>TRBD1|NA|15|TRBV6-1|TRBJ2-7
CASSDPGQIPYEQYF
TGTGCCAGCAGTGATCCGGGACAGATCCCCTACGAGCAGTACTTC
>NA|NA|15|TRBV5-1|TRBJ1-5
CASSYIGGSNQPQHF
TGCGCCAGCAGCTACATCGGGGGTAGCAATCAGCCCCAGCATTTT
>TRBD2|NA|19|TRBV28|TRBJ2-7
CASSLFVLAGEFSSYEQYF
TGTGCCAGCAGTTTATTTGTACTAGCGGGAGAGTTTAGCTCCTACGAGCAGTACTTC
>NA|NA|14|TRBV19|TRBJ1-2
CASSIPTLYGGYTF
TGTGCCAGTAGTATCCCGACCCTATACGGGGGCTACACCTTC
>NA|once|17|TRBV7-2|TRBJ1-3
CASSLFQADYSGNTIYF
TGTGCCAGCAGCTTATTTCAGGCGGACTACTCTGGAAACACCATATATTTT
>NA|NA|13|TRBV6-6|TRBJ1-2
CASSYRGLSGYTF
TGTGCCAGCAGTTACCGGGGTCTCTCGGGCTACACCTTC
>NA|few|15|TRBV6-5|TRBJ1-3
CATDDFYYSGNTIYF
TGTGCCACCGACGATTTCTACTACTCTGGAAACACCATATATTTT
>TRBD1|NA|13|TRBV5-4|TRBJ2-2
CASSDRDQWGLFF
TGTGCCAGCAGCGACAGGGATCAATGGGGGCTGTTTTTT
>NA|NA|13|TRBV7-2|TRBJ2-7
CASSLVDSSPSYF
TGTGCCAGCAGCTTAGTAGACAGTTCCCCTTCGTACTTC
>TRBD2|NA|16|TRBV3-1/TRBV3-2|TRBJ2-1
CASSQESSGNNNEQFF
TGTGCCAGCAGCCAAGAATCCAGCGGGAACAACAATGAGCAGTTCTTC
>TRBD1|NA|16|TRBV5-1|TRBJ2-1
CASSTGQGMSFDEQFF
TGCGCCAGCAGCACGGGACAGGGTATGAGTTTCGATGAGCAGTTCTTC
>TRBD1|NA|16|TRBV2|TRBJ2-3
CASSRNRGLSTDTQYF
TGTGCCAGCAGTCGTAACAGGGGGTTGAGCACAGATACGCAGTATTTT
>NA|NA|14|TRBV7-2|TRBJ2-5
CASSLGGLKETQYF
TGTGCCAGCAGCTTAGGAGGACTCAAAGAGACCCAGTACTTC
>TRBD2|few|15|TRBV6-5|TRBJ2-1
CASSYSGLHYNEQFF
TGTGCCAGCAGTTACTCGGGACTACACTACAATGAGCAGTTCTTC
>TRBD1|NA|13|TRBV18|TRBJ2-5
CASSKGQGETQYF
TGTGCCAGCTCCAAGGGACAGGGGGAGACCCAGTACTTC
>TRBD1|NA|15|TRBV7-6|TRBJ1-5
CASSPTGGGYQPQHF
TGTGCCAGCAGCCCAACAGGGGGCGGTTATCAGCCCCAGCATTTT
>NA|NA|14|TRBV27|TRBJ2-3
CASRWGGSTDTQYF
TGTGCCAGCAGGTGGGGGGGCAGTACAGATACGCAGTATTTT
>NA|NA|15|TRBV19|TRBJ2-7
CASSIDQRGLYEQYF
TGTGCCAGTAGTATAGATCAAAGGGGACTCTACGAGCAGTACTTC
>TRBD1|few|16|TRBV12-5|TRBJ1-2
CASGLADRGANYGYTF
TGTGCTAGTGGTTTGGCGGACAGGGGGGCTAACTATGGCTACACCTTC
>NA|NA|17|TRBV19|TRBJ1-3
CASSIEAATRKRNTIYF
TGTGCCAGTAGTATAGAAGCGGCAACCCGAAAGCGAAACACCATATATTTT
>TRBD1|NA|14|TRBV5-6|TRBJ1-4
CASSTGQPNEKLFF
TGTGCCAGCAGTACGGGACAGCCTAATGAAAAACTGTTTTTT
>NA|NA|17|TRBV24-1|TRBJ1-5
CATSDNRARVDNQPQHF
TGTGCCACCAGTGATAATCGTGCCAGGGTTGACAATCAGCCCCAGCATTTT
>NA|NA|15|TRBV5-1|TRBJ2-2
CASSRDWSETGELFF
TGCGCCAGCAGCCGGGACTGGAGTGAGACCGGGGAGCTGTTTTTT
>NA|NA|15|TRBV5-1|TRBJ2-5
CASSLVYRAGETQYF
TGCGCCAGCAGCTTGGTTTACAGGGCCGGGGAGACCCAGTACTTC
>TRBD1|NA|17|TRBV2|TRBJ2-3
CASSDPAGQGGTDTQYF
TGTGCCAGCAGTGACCCTGCCGGACAGGGCGGCACAGATACGCAGTATTTT
>TRBD2|once|16|TRBV7-6|TRBJ2-2
CASSTRTSPSTGELFF
TGTGCCAGCAGCACAAGGACTAGCCCGAGCACCGGGGAGCTGTTTTTT
>NA|NA|16|TRBV27|TRBJ1-6
CASSRGYSSYNSPLHF
TGTGCCAGCAGCAGGGGTTACAGCTCCTATAATTCACCCCTCCACTTT
>NA|NA|15|TRBV11-2|TRBJ2-5
CASSLLGGPRGTQYF
TGTGCCAGCAGCTTATTGGGCGGGCCCAGGGGGACCCAGTACTTC
>TRBD1|NA|17|TRBV18|TRBJ1-1
CASSLRTGGEGDTEAFF
TGTGCCAGCTCATTACGGACAGGGGGCGAAGGGGACACTGAAGCTTTCTTT
>NA|NA|15|TRBV6-5|TRBJ1-1
CASSYYGVMNTEAFF
TGTGCCAGCAGTTACTATGGAGTAATGAACACTGAAGCTTTCTTT